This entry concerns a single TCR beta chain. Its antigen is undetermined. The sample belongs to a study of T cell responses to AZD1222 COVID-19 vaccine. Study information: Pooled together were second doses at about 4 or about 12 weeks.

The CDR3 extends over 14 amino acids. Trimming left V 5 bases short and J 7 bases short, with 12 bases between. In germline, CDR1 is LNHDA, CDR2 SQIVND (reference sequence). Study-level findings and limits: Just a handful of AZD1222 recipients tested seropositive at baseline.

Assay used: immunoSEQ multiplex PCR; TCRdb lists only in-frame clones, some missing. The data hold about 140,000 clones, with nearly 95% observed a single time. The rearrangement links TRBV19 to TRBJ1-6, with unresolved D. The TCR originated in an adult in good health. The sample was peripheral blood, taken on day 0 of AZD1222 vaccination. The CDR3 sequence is CASSARERNSPLHF. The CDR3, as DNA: TGTGCCAGTAGTGCACGTGAGAGGAATTCACCCCTCCACTTT.